This TCR beta chain was identified in a study of blood T cell repertoires in COVID-19. Study information: Samples taken during acute and convalescent COVID-19 were collected in the United States, Italy and Spain. Nucleic acid was either cDNA or gDNA, and it came from T cells, B-cell-depleted T cells, or PBMCs.

Original handling: Scientists estimated how many nucleated cells there were by amplifying reference gene primers. The protocol was immunoSEQ multiplex PCR, while the TCRdb copy is restricted to in-frame clones and leaves out a portion. V, J and clone size reflect that table, while D and trimming were determined from the DNA. The repertoire holds 130,000 or so clones, with under 90% as singletons. V lost 7 bases and J 4 bases, leaving 10 bases between the germline ends. The CDR3 is made up of 12 amino acids. The germline V gene encodes CDR1 MNHEY and CDR2 SVGAGI. Input material: peripheral blood. The chain carries TRBV6-5 and TRBJ2-5; D may be TRBD1 (6 bases). The origin of this receptor is a woman aged 55-69 years with acute or convalescent COVID-19. CDR3 nucleotides: TGTGCCAGCACCGAAGGGGGAGAGACCCAGTACTTC. Its translation: CASTEGGETQYF.